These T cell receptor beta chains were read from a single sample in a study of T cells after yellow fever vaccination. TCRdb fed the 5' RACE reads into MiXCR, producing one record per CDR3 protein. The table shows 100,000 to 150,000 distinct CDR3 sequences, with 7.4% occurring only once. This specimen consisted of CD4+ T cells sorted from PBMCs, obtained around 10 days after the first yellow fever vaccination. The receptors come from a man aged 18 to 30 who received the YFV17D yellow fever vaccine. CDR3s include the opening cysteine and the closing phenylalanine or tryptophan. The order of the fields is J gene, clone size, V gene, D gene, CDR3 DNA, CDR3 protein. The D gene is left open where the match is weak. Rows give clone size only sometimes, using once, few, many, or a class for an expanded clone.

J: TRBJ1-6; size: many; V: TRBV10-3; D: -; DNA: TGTGCCGTCAGCAGACCCTCCGTGGATTCACCCCTCCACTTT; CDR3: CAVSRPSVDSPLHF
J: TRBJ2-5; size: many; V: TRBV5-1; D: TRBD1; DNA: TGCGCCAGCAGCTTACAGGGGCCCCAAGAGACCCAGTACTTC; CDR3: CASSLQGPQETQYF
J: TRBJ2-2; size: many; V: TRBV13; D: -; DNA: TGTGCCAGCAGCATGATCACAGTGGTCACCGGGGAGCTGTTTTTT; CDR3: CASSMITVVTGELFF
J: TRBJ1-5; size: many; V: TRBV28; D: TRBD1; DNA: TGTGCCAGCAGTTTAGGCGGGACAGGAGCATATCAGCCCCAGCATTTT; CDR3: CASSLGGTGAYQPQHF
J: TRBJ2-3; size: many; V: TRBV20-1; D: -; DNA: TGCAGTGCTACCGGACAGCTACAGTATTTT; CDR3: CSATGQLQYF
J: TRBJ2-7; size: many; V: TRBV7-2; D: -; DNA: TGTGCCAGCAGCGCGGGACACCCGACCTCCGAGCAGTACTTC; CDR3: CASSAGHPTSEQYF
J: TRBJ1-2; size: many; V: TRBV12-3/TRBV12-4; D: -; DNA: TGTGCCAGCACCCCCTTGAGGGCGCCGGGGGTTGATGGCTACACCTTC; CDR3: CASTPLRAPGVDGYTF
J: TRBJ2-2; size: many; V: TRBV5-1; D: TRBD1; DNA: TGCGCCAGCAGCTTCGACACAGGGGCGAACACCGGGGAGCTGTTTTTT; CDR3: CASSFDTGANTGELFF
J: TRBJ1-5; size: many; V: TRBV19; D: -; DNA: TGTGCCAGTAGAGGTTGGGGCTTGGGGATCAATCAGCCCCAGCATTTT; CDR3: CASRGWGLGINQPQHF
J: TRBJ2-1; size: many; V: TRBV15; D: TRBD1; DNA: TGTGCCACCGGTCGGGGACAGGGTCCGGATGAGCAGTTCTTC; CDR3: CATGRGQGPDEQFF
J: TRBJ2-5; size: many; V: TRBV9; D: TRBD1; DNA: TGTGCCAGCAGCGTAGACAACGGGGGGACAGGGAGCGGGACCCAGTACTTC; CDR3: CASSVDNGGTGSGTQYF
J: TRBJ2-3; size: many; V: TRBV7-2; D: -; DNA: TGTGCCAGCAGCGATAACACAGATACGCAGTATTTT; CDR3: CASSDNTDTQYF
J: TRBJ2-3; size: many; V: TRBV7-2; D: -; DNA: TGTGCCAGCAGCCCCTCGCGGTGGACAGATACGCAGTATTTT; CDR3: CASSPSRWTDTQYF
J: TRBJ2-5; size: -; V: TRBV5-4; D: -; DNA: TGTGCCAGCAGCTCATCCGGGACACCGAAGGGGGAGACCCAGTACTTC; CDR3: CASSSSGTPKGETQYF
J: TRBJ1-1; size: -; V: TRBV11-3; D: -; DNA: TGTGCCAGCAGCCGAGGGTTTGGGACTGAAGCTTTCTTT; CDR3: CASSRGFGTEAFF
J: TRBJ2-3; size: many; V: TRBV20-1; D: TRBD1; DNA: TGCAGTGCTAGAAAGACAGGGGCAGATACGCAGTATTTT; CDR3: CSARKTGADTQYF
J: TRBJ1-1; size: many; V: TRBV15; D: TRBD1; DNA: TGTGCCACCAGCAGACGGACAGGGAACACTGAAGCTTTCTTT; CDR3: CATSRRTGNTEAFF
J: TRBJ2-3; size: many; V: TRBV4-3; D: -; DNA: TGCGCCAGCAGCCAAGATCGTAAGGACCCCCGGCCCACAGATACGCAGTATTTT; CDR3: CASSQDRKDPRPTDTQYF
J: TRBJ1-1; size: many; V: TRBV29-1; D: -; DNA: TGCAGCGTTGAACCGTTTGTGAACACTGAAGCTTTCTTT; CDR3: CSVEPFVNTEAFF
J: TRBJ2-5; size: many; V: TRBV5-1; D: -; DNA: TGCGCCAGCAGCTTGGCCCCGCGGGACCAAGAGACCCAGTACTTC; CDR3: CASSLAPRDQETQYF
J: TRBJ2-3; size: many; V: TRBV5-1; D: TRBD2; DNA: TGCGCCAGCAGCTTGGTGGGCGGGGGGAGCACAGATACGCAGTATTTT; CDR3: CASSLVGGGSTDTQYF
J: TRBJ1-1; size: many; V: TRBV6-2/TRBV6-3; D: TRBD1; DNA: TGTGCCAGCAGTACCCTCCGCGGACAGGGTGAGAACACTGAAGCTTTCTTT; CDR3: CASSTLRGQGENTEAFF
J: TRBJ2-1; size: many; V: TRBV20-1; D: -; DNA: TGCAGTGCTAGAGATCTGAGGGGGGAATACAATGAGCAGTTCTTC; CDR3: CSARDLRGEYNEQFF
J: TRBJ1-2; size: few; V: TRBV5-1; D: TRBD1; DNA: TGCGCCAGCAGCTCCGGGACAGGGGGCTCGGGGGTCTATGGCTACACCTTC; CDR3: CASSSGTGGSGVYGYTF
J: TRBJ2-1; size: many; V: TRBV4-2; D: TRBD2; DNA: TGTGCCAGCAGCCAAGGGGATGCTAGCGGTACCTACAATGAGCAGTTCTTC; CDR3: CASSQGDASGTYNEQFF
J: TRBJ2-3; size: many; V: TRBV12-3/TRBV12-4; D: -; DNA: TGTGCCAGCCGTACAGATACGCAGTATTTT; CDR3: CASRTDTQYF
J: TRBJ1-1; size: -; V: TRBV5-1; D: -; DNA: TGCGCCAGCAGCCCCTCAGAGGCCGGCACTGAAGCTTTCTTT; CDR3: CASSPSEAGTEAFF
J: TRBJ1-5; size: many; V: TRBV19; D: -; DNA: TGTGCCAGTAGTTTCGAGGACAGTTCTTATAGCAATCAGCCCCAGCATTTT; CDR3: CASSFEDSSYSNQPQHF
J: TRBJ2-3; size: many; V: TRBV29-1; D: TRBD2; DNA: TGCAGCGTTGTCCGGGGGGGGACAGATACGCAGTATTTT; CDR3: CSVVRGGTDTQYF
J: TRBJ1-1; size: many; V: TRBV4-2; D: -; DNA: TGTGCCAGCAGCGGACAGTTAGGCACTGAAGCTTTCTTT; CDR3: CASSGQLGTEAFF
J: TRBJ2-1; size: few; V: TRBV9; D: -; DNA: TGTGCCAGCAGCGTAGGTCCGGAGGATGAGCAGTTCTTC; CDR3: CASSVGPEDEQFF
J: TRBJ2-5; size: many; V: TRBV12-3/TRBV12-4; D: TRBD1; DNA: TGTGCCAGCAGTTTTTCGGGGGACAGGGAGGAGACCCAGTACTTC; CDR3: CASSFSGDREETQYF
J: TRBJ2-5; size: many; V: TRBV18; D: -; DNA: TGTGCCAGCTCACCAGGGAATCAAGAGACCCAGTACTTC; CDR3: CASSPGNQETQYF
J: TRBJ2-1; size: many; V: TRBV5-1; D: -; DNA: TGCGCCAGCAGCCCAGGGGGGCCTAGCTCCTACAATGAGCAGTTCTTC; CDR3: CASSPGGPSSYNEQFF
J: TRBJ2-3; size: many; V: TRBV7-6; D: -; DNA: TGTGCCAGCAGCTTAAACGGATTCACAGATACGCAGTATTTT; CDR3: CASSLNGFTDTQYF
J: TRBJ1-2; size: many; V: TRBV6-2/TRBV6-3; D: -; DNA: TGTGCCAGCAGTTACTCGCAGGGGAAGAACTATGGCTACACCTTC; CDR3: CASSYSQGKNYGYTF
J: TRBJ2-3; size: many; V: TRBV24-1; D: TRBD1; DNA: TGTGCCACCAGTGATTCCGGGACAGGCGATGCAGATACGCAGTATTTT; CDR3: CATSDSGTGDADTQYF
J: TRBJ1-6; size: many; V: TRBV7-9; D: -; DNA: TGTGCCAGCAGCTTCGGGAGTAACTCACCCCTCCACTTT; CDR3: CASSFGSNSPLHF
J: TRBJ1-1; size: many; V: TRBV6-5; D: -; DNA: TGTGCCAGCAGTAACCAGATGAACACTGAAGCTTTCTTT; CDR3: CASSNQMNTEAFF
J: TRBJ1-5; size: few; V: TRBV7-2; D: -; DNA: TGTGCCAGCAGCTTATGGGAGAGCCAGCCCCAGCATTTT; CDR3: CASSLWESQPQHF
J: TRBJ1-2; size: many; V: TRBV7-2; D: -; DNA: TGTGCCAGCGGGCGAGGGCAGGTGTGGGACTATGGCTACACCTTC; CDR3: CASGRGQVWDYGYTF
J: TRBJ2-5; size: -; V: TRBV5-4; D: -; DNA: TGTGCCAGCAGCTTGGTTGCGGACCAAGAGACCCAGTACTTC; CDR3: CASSLVADQETQYF
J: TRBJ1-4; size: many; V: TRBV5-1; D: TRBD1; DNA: TGCGCCAGCAGCTTACAGGGGGCGAATGAAAAACTGTTTTTT; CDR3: CASSLQGANEKLFF
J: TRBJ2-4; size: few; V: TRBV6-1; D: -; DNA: TGTGCCAGCAGTGACAACTTGACGCGAGGCAAAAACATTCAGTACTTC; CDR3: CASSDNLTRGKNIQYF
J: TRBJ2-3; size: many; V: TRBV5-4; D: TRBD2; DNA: TGTGCCAGCAGCAGTAGCGGGGGGGGAGATACGCAGTATTTT; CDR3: CASSSSGGGDTQYF
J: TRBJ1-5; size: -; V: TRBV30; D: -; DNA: TGTGCCTGGAGTATACGGACCGATCAGCCCCAGCATTTT; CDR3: CAWSIRTDQPQHF